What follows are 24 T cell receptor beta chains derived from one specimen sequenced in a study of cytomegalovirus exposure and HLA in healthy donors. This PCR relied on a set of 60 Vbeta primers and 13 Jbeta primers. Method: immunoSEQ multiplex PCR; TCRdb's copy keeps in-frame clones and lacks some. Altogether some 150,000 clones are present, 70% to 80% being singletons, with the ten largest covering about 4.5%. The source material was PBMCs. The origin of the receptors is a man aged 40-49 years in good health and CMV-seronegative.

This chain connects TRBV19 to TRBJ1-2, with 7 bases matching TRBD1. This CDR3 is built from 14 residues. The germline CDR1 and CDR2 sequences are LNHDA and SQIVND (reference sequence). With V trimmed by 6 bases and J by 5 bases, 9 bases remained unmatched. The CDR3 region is CASRVTGVLYGYTF. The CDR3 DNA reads TGTGCCAGTAGGGTAACAGGGGTATTATATGGCTACACCTTC. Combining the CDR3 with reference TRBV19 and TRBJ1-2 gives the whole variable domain DGGITQSPKYLFRKEGQNVTLSCEQNLNHDAMYWYRQDPGQGLRLIYYSQIVNDFQKGDIAEGYSVSREKKESFPLTVTSAQKNPTAFYLCASRVTGVLYGYTFGSGTRLTVV.

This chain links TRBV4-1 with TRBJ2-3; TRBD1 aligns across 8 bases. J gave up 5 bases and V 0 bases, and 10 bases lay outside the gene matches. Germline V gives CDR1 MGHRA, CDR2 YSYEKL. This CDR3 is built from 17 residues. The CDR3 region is CASSQDPPGGWKDTQYF. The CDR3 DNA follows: TGCGCCAGCAGCCAAGATCCTCCAGGGGGCTGGAAAGATACGCAGTATTTT.

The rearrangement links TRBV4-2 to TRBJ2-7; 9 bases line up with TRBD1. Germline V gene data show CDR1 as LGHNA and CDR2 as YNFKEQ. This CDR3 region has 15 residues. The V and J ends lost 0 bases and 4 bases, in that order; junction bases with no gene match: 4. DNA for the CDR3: TGTGCCAGCAGCCAAGAGGGGACAGGGACTTACGAGCAGTACTTC. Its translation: CASSQEGTGTYEQYF.

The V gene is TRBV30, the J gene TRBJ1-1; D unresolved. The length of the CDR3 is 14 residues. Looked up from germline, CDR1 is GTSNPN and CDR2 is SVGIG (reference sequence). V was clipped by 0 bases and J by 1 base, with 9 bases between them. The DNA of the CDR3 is TGTGCCTGGAGTGTACTAAAGGCGAACACTGAAGCTTTCTTT. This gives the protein CAWSVLKANTEAFF.

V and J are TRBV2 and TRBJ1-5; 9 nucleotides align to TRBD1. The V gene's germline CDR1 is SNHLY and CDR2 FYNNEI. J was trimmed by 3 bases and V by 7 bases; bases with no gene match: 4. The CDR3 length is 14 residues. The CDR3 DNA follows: TGTGCCAGCAACCGGGACAGGGACAATCAGCCCCAGCATTTT. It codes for CASNRDRDNQPQHF.

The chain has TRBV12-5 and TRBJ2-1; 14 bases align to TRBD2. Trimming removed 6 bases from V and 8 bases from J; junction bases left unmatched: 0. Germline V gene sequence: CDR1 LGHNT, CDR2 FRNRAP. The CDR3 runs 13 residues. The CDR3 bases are TGTGCTAGTGGGGGACTAGCGGGGGATGAGCAGTTCTTC. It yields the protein CASGGLAGDEQFF.

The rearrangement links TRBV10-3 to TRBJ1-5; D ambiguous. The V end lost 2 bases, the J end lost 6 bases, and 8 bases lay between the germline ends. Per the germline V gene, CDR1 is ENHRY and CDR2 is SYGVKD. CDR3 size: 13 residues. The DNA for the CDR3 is TGTGCCATCAGTGAGACAGTCAGTCAGCCCCAGCATTTT. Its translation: CAISETVSQPQHF.

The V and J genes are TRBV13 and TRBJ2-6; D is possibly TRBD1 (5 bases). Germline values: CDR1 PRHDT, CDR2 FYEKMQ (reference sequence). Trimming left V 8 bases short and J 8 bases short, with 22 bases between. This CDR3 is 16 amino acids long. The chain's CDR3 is CASSLWQGKWSNVLTF. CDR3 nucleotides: TGTGCCAGCTCATTATGGCAGGGCAAGTGGTCCAACGTCCTGACTTTC.

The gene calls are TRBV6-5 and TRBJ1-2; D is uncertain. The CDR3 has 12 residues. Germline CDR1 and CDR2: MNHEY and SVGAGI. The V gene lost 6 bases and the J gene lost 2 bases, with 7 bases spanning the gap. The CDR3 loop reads CASRTVNYGYTF. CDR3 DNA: TGTGCCAGCAGAACAGTGAACTATGGCTACACCTTC.

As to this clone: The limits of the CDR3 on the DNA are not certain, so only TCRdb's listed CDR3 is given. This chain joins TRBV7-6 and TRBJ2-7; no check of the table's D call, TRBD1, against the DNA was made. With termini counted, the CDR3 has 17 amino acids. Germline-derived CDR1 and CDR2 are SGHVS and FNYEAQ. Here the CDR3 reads CASSLKGVRARGNEQYF.

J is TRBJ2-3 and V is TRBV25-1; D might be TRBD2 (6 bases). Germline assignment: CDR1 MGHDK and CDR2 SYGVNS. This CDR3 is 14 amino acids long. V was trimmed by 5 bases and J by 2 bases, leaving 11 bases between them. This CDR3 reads CASSYSGYTDTQYF. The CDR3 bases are TGTGCCAGCAGTTATAGCGGTTACACAGATACGCAGTATTTT.

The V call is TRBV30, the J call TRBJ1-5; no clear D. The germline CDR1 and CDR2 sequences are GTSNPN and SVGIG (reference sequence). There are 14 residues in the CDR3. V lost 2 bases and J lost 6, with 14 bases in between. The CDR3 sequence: CAWSLGRGSQPQHF. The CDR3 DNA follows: TGTGCCTGGAGTTTGGGCCGCGGGAGTCAGCCCCAGCATTTT.

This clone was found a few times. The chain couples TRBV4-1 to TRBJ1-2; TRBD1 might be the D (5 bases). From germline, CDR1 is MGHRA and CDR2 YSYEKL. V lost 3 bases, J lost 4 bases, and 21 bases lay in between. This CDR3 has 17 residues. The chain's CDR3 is CASSQRDFVPGGYGYTF. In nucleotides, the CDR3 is TGCGCCAGCAGCCAGAGGGACTTCGTCCCTGGGGGCTATGGCTACACCTTC.

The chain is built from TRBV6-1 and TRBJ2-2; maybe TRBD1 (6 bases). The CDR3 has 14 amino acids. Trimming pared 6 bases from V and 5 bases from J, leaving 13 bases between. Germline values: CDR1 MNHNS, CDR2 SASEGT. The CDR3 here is CASRKTGGTGELFF. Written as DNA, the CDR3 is TGTGCCAGCAGGAAGACAGGCGGAACCGGGGAGCTGTTTTTT.

For the CDR3, the DNA is TGTGCCAGCAGCTCTAACCCGACAGGGGGCGGCTACGAGCAGTACTTC. Its protein is CASSSNPTGGGYEQYF. The chain uses TRBV9 and TRBJ2-7; 10 nucleotides match TRBD1. V shed 4 bases, J shed 3 bases, and the junction held 10 bases outside the gene matches. The CDR3 extends over 16 amino acids. The germline gives CDR1 SGDLS, CDR2 YYNGEE.

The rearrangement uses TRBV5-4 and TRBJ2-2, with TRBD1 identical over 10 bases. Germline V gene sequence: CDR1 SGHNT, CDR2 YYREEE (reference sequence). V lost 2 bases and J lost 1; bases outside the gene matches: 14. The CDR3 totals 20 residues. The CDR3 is CASSFAPGQGWGVNTGELFF. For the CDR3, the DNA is TGTGCCAGCAGCTTTGCCCCGGGACAGGGGTGGGGAGTGAACACCGGGGAGCTGTTTTTT.

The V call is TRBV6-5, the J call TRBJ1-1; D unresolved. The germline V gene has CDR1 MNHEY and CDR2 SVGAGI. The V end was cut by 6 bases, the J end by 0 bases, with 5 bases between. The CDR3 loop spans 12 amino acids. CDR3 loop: CASRSVNTEAFF. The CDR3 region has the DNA TGTGCCAGCAGATCGGTGAACACTGAAGCTTTCTTT.

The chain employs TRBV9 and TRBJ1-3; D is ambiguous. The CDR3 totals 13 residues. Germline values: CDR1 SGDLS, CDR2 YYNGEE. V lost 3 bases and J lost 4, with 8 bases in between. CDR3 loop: CASSGAAGNTIYF. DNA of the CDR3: TGTGCCAGCAGCGGCGCCGCGGGAAACACCATATATTTT.

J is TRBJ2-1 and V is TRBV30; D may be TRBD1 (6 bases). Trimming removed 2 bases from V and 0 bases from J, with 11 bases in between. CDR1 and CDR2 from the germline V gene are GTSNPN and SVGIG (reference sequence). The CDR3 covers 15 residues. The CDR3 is CAWSSGQSSYNEQFF. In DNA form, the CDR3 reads TGTGCCTGGAGTTCCGGACAGTCCTCCTACAATGAGCAGTTCTTC.

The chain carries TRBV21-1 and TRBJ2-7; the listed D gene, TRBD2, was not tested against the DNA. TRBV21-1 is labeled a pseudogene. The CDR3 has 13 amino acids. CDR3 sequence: CASSRITSGGGYF. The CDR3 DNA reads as TGTGCCAGCAGCAGGATCACTAGCGGGGGGGGGTACTTC.

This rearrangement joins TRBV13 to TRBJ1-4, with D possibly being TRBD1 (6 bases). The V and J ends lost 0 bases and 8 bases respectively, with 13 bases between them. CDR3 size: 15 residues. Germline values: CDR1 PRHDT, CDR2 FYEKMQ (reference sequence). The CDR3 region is CASSLGQGIGEKLFF. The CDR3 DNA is TGTGCCAGCAGCTTAGGTCAGGGGATAGGAGAAAAACTGTTTTTT.

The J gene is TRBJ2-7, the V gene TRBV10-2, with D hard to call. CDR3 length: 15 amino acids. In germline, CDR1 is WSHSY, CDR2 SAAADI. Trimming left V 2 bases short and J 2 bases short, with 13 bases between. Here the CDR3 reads CASSERSEPPYEQYF. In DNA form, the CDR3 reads TGCGCCAGCAGTGAGAGGAGTGAACCCCCCTACGAGCAGTACTTC.

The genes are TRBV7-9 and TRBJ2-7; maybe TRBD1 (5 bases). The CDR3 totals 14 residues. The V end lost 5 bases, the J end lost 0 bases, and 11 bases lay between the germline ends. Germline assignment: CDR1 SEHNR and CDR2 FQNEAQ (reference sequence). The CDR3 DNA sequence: TGTGCCAGCAGCAGAACGACAGCCTCCTACGAGCAGTACTTC. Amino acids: CASSRTTASYEQYF.

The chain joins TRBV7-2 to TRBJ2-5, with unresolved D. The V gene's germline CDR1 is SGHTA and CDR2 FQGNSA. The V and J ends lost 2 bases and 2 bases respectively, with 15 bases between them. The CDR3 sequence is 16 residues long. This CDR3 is CASSLFILGFQETQYF. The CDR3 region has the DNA TGTGCCAGCAGCTTATTTATTCTAGGATTTCAAGAGACCCAGTACTTC.